A selection of T cell receptor beta chains follows, all from one sample in a study of T cells in Graves' hyperthyroidism and ophthalmopathy. TCRdb ran MiXCR on the multiplex PCR reads and lists one entry per CDR3 protein. Of fewer than 850,000 distinct CDR3 sequences detected, roughly 17% appear once; the ten largest clones hold 15%. Sequencing was performed on blood. The receptor source for this set is a man in his forties or fifties with Graves' hyperthyroidism. Both conserved end residues are part of each CDR3. D genes are given only for firm matches. Clone size is shown for a subset of rows, as once, few, many or a class of expanded clone.

V gene	CDR3 length	clone size	J gene	D gene	CDR3 protein	CDR3 DNA
TRBV24-1	14	NA	TRBJ1-5	TRBD1	CASGQGNSNQPQHF	TGTGCCTCCGGACAGGGTAATTCCAATCAGCCCCAGCATTTT
TRBV14	16	NA	TRBJ2-1	NA	CASSQYAGSSYNEQFF	TGTGCCAGCAGCCAATACGCGGGGAGCTCCTACAATGAGCAGTTCTTC
TRBV19	14	many	TRBJ2-5	TRBD1	CASSTWTGQETQYF	TGTGCCAGTAGTACTTGGACAGGCCAAGAGACCCAGTACTTC
TRBV19	17	NA	TRBJ1-2	TRBD1	CASSRARTGAASYGYTF	TGTGCCAGTAGCCGCGCCAGGACAGGTGCCGCATCCTATGGCTACACCTTC
TRBV9	15	many	TRBJ1-6	TRBD1	CASSIRQGRDSPLHF	TGTGCCAGCAGCATCCGACAGGGCCGAGATTCACCCCTCCACTTT
TRBV30	14	few	TRBJ2-7	TRBD2	CAWRRRENDYEQYF	TGTGCCTGGAGAAGGCGGGAGAACGATTACGAGCAGTACTTC
TRBV20-1	16	few	TRBJ2-5	TRBD2	CSARDRAGRGEETQYF	TGCAGTGCTAGAGATCGGGCAGGGCGGGGGGAAGAGACCCAGTACTTC
TRBV5-1	16	many	TRBJ2-1	TRBD2	CASSGGSGRAIDKQFF	TGCGCCAGCAGCGGGGGTAGCGGGAGGGCCATCGATAAGCAGTTCTTC
TRBV7-2	13	many	TRBJ2-7	TRBD2	CASSLGLAGPQYF	TGTGCCAGCAGCTTAGGTCTAGCGGGGCCGCAGTACTTC
TRBV28	14	many	TRBJ2-2	NA	CASSLILNTGELFF	TGTGCCAGCAGTTTGATTCTTAACACCGGGGAGCTGTTTTTT
TRBV4-2	14	NA	TRBJ1-2	NA	CASSQGQEVYGYTF	TGTGCCAGCAGCCAAGGACAGGAAGTCTATGGCTACACCTTC
TRBV4-3	15	NA	TRBJ1-6	NA	CASSQEDLGGAPLQF	TGCGCCAGCAGCCAAGAAGATTTAGGGGGTGCACCCCTCCAGTTT
TRBV9	16	NA	TRBJ2-5	TRBD2	CASSVGAAGGPETQYF	TGTGCCAGCAGCGTAGGGGCGGCGGGAGGGCCCGAGACCCAGTACTTC
TRBV3-1	15	NA	TRBJ2-1	NA	CASSQDGYSYNEQFF	TGTGCCAGCAGCCAAGACGGTTACTCCTACAATGAGCAGTTCTTC
TRBV27	14	many	TRBJ2-7	NA	CASSQRATAYEQYF	TGTGCCAGCAGCCAGAGGGCGACAGCCTACGAGCAGTACTTC
TRBV28	17	NA	TRBJ2-1	TRBD2	CASVGAGGTLSYNEQFF	TGTGCCAGCGTGGGAGCGGGGGGGACCCTCTCCTACAATGAGCAGTTCTTC
TRBV3-1	15	NA	TRBJ1-1	NA	CASIQVDVGMPEAFF	TGTGCCAGCATCCAAGTCGACGTAGGGATGCCTGAAGCTTTCTTT
TRBV5-4	15	NA	TRBJ2-4	NA	CASSPGAGAKNIQYF	TGTGCCAGCAGCCCCGGGGCCGGAGCCAAAAACATTCAGTACTTC
TRBV28	15	NA	TRBJ2-7	TRBD1	CASSPPWQGAYEQYF	TGTGCCAGCAGTCCCCCCTGGCAGGGGGCTTACGAGCAGTACTTC
TRBV4-1	14	few	TRBJ1-2	TRBD1	CASSHGDRGYGYTF	TGCGCCAGCAGCCATGGAGACAGGGGCTATGGCTACACCTTC
TRBV20-1	14	many	TRBJ2-7	NA	CSARNAFSSYEQYF	TGCAGTGCTAGAAACGCGTTTAGCTCCTACGAGCAGTACTTC
TRBV15	14	many	TRBJ1-2	TRBD1	CATSSGQGGYGYTF	TGTGCCACCAGCTCTGGACAGGGTGGATATGGCTACACCTTC
TRBV24-1	16	many	TRBJ2-1	TRBD2	CATSDQEAGVRNEQFF	TGTGCCACCAGTGATCAGGAAGCGGGAGTGAGGAATGAGCAGTTCTTC
TRBV10-1	13	NA	TRBJ1-1	NA	CASAPEGNTEAFF	TGCGCCAGCGCCCCCGAGGGGAACACTGAAGCTTTCTTT
TRBV18	18	few	TRBJ2-2	NA	CASSAVRPQGINTGELFF	TGTGCCAGCTCAGCCGTACGCCCCCAGGGGATCAACACCGGGGAGCTGTTTTTT
TRBV5-4	11	NA	TRBJ1-5	NA	CASSSSVPQHF	TGTGCCAGCAGCTCGTCCGTACCCCAGCATTTT
TRBV7-9	15	many	TRBJ2-7	NA	CASSPSGGSSYEQYF	TGTGCCAGCAGCCCATCGGGCGGTAGCTCCTACGAGCAGTACTTC
TRBV7-9	17	many	TRBJ2-1	TRBD2	CASSIAGGPEAYNEQFF	TGTGCCAGCAGCATAGCGGGAGGGCCGGAGGCCTACAATGAGCAGTTCTTC
TRBV19	16	NA	TRBJ1-5	NA	CASSIDMVSGNQPQHF	TGTGCCAGTAGTATAGATATGGTTTCGGGCAATCAGCCCCAGCATTTT
TRBV24-1	18	NA	TRBJ2-2	TRBD2	CATSDFTLGEGRTGELFF	TGTGCCACCAGTGATTTTACTTTGGGGGAGGGCCGGACCGGGGAGCTGTTTTTT
TRBV9	14	many	TRBJ2-1	NA	CASGIQGPYNEQFF	TGTGCCAGCGGCATACAGGGCCCCTACAATGAGCAGTTCTTC
TRBV28	18	many	TRBJ2-7	TRBD2	CASSFSEQIAGETYEQYF	TGTGCCAGCAGTTTCTCAGAACAAATAGCGGGAGAGACCTACGAGCAGTACTTC
TRBV28	15	NA	TRBJ2-1	TRBD2	CASSPRSGVYNEQFF	TGTGCCAGCAGTCCGAGAAGCGGGGTATACAATGAGCAGTTCTTC
TRBV4-3	17	NA	TRBJ2-7	TRBD2	CASSQTSGSGPKYEQYF	TGCGCCAGCAGCCAAACTAGCGGGAGTGGCCCGAAGTACGAGCAGTACTTC
TRBV20-1	13	once	TRBJ2-1	TRBD1	CSARGDRDNEQFF	TGCAGTGCTAGAGGGGACAGGGACAATGAGCAGTTCTTC
TRBV5-1	16	NA	TRBJ2-3	TRBD2	CASRRNSGRDADTQYF	TGCGCCAGCAGACGAAATAGCGGGAGGGACGCAGATACGCAGTATTTT
TRBV2	16	many	TRBJ2-1	TRBD2	CASSENPAGGYNEQFF	TGTGCCAGCAGTGAAAACCCAGCGGGAGGGTACAATGAGCAGTTCTTC
TRBV18	15	NA	TRBJ2-5	TRBD1	CASSPKTGGLETQYF	TGTGCCAGCTCACCGAAGACAGGGGGCTTGGAGACCCAGTACTTC
TRBV15	13	few	TRBJ2-7	NA	CATSRRAPYEQYF	TGTGCCACCAGTCGACGGGCGCCCTACGAGCAGTACTTC
TRBV11-2	16	few	TRBJ1-4	NA	CASSLDYGGTNEKLFF	TGTGCCAGCAGCTTAGATTACGGGGGAACTAATGAAAAACTGTTTTTT
TRBV7-6	15	NA	TRBJ1-4	TRBD1	CASSLLGTGMEKLFF	TGTGCCAGCAGCTTACTCGGGACAGGGATGGAAAAACTGTTTTTT
TRBV29-1	11	few	TRBJ1-2	NA	CSVGRNYGYTF	TGCAGCGTGGGACGGAACTATGGCTACACCTTC
TRBV12-3/TRBV12-4	14	many	TRBJ2-1	NA	CASSFRAATYGQFF	TGTGCCAGCAGTTTCAGGGCCGCTACGTATGGGCAGTTCTTC
TRBV12-3/TRBV12-4	14	NA	TRBJ2-2	NA	CASSLALITGELFF	TGTGCCAGCAGTTTAGCGCTAATCACCGGGGAGCTGTTTTTT
TRBV20-1	18	many	TRBJ2-7	TRBD2	CSARDPGTSGPPSAEQYF	TGCAGTGCTAGAGACCCCGGGACTAGCGGTCCCCCGAGCGCCGAGCAGTACTTC